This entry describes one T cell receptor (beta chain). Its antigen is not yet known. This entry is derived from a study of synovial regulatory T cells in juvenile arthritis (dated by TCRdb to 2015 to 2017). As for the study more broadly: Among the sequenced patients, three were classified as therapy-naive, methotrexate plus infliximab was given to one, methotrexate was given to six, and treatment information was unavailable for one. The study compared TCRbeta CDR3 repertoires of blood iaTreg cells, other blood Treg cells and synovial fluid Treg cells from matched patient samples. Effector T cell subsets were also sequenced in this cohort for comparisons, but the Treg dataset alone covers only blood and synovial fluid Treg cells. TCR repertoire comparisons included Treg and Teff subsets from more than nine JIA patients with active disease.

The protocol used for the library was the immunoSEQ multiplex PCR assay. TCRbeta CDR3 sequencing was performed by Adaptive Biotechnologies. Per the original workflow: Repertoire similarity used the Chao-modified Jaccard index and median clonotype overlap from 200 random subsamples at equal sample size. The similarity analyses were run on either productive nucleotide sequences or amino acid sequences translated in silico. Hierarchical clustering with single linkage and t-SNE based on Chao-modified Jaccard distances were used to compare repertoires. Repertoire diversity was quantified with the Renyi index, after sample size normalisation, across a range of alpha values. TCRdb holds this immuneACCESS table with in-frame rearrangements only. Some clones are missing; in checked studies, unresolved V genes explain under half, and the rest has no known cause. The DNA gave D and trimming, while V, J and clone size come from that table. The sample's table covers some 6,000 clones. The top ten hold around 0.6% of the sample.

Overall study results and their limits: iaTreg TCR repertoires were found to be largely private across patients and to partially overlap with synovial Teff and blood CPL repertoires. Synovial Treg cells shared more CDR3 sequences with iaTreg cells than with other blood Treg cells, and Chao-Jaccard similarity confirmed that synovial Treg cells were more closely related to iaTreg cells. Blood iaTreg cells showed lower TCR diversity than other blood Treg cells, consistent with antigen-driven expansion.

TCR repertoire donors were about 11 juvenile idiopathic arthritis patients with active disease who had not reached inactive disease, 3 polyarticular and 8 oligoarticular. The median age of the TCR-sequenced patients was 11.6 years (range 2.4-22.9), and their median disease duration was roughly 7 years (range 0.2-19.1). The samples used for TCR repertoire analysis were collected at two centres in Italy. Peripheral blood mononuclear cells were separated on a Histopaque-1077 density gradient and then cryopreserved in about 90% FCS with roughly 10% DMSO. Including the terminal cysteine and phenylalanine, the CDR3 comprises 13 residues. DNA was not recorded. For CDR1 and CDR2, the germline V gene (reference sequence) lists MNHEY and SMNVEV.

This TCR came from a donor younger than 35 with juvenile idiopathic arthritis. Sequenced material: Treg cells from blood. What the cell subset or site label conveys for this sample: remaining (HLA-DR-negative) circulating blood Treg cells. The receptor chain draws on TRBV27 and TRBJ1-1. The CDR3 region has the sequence CASSQKLDTEAFF.